The 18 T cell receptor beta chains below all came from one sample that was sequenced in a study of shared clonotypes between healthy human individuals. Assay used: immunoSEQ multiplex PCR; TCRdb lists only in-frame clones, some missing. The sample lists 180,000 or so clones; about 93% were seen once. Sequenced material: naive CD4+ T cells sorted from blood. Subset in this sample: CD45RA+ positively selected. The receptor source for this set is a woman in her 30s in good health.

The CDR3 coding sequence is TGTGCCAGCAGCTTTTCCTGGGACAGGGGAGTCGAGCAGTACTTC. Translating gives CASSFSWDRGVEQYF. J is TRBJ2-7 and V is TRBV7-2; 10 nucleotides agree with TRBD1. Germline V lookup: CDR1 SGHTA, CDR2 FQGNSA. The CDR3 covers 15 residues. V lost 3 bases to trimming and J lost 6 bases; unmatched junction nucleotides: 8. The entire variable domain, with the rest obtained from reference TRBV7-2 and TRBJ2-7, is as follows: GAGVSQSPSNKVTEKGKDVELRCDPISGHTALYWYRQSLGQGLEFLIYFQGNSAPDKSGLPSDRFSAERTGGSVSTLTIQRTQQEDSAVYLCASSFSWDRGVEQYFGPGTRLTVT.

The J gene is TRBJ2-1, the V gene TRBV6-1, with 8 bases matching TRBD2. Looked up from germline, CDR1 is MNHNS and CDR2 is SASEGT. The CDR3 loop spans 14 amino acids. With 4 bases clipped from V and 8 bases from J, the junction kept 7 bases outside the gene matches. The chain's CDR3 is CASSVGLAGDEQFF. CDR3 coding DNA: TGTGCCAGCAGTGTGGGGCTAGCGGGCGATGAGCAGTTCTTC.

V and J are TRBV27 and TRBJ2-2, with D perhaps given as TRBD1 or TRBD2 (5 bases each). CDR3 length: 17 residues. The germline V and J ends were trimmed by 5 bases and 1 base, with 17 bases remaining between them. Germline values: CDR1 MNHEY, CDR2 SMNVEV (reference sequence). This chain's CDR3 is CASSLDRDQGNTGELFF. For the CDR3, the DNA is TGTGCCAGCAGTCTAGACCGGGACCAGGGGAACACCGGGGAGCTGTTTTTT.

J is TRBJ1-4 and V is TRBV18, with D possibly matching TRBD1 (6 bases). V was clipped by 1 base and J by 3 bases, with 12 bases between them. The V gene's germline CDR1 is KGHSH and CDR2 LQKENI. The CDR3 spans 16 residues. CDR3 loop: CASSPLTGGSNEKLFF. The DNA of the CDR3 is TGTGCCAGCTCACCACTGACAGGCGGGTCTAATGAAAAACTGTTTTTT.

This chain connects TRBV5-1 to TRBJ2-7; 7 bases map to TRBD2. There are 14 residues in the CDR3. Trimming took 2 bases from V and 2 from J; bases not matched to a gene: 4. Germline V gene lookup returns CDR1 SGHRS and CDR2 YFSETQ. The CDR3 reads CASSFGSGTYEQYF. DNA of the CDR3: TGCGCCAGCAGCTTCGGAAGCGGGACCTACGAGCAGTACTTC.

V gene TRBV18 combines with J gene TRBJ2-1; D is unclear. The CDR3 has 15 amino acids. CDR1 and CDR2 from the germline V gene are KGHSH and LQKENI. V gave up 3 bases and J gave up 0 bases, with 9 bases separating them. CDR3 sequence: CASSPSQRSYNEQFF. As DNA, the CDR3 is TGTGCCAGCTCACCCTCTCAGCGCTCCTACAATGAGCAGTTCTTC.

The J gene is TRBJ2-7, the V gene TRBV4-1; perhaps TRBD2 as D (7 bases). Trimming left V 1 base short and J 0 bases short, with 28 bases between. The CDR3 is 21 residues long. The germline CDR1 and CDR2 sequences are MGHRA and YSYEKL. The CDR3 DNA reads TGCGCCAGCAGCCAAGGGCCCCAAAGGGCGGGAGCTGGGGGGCCCTCCTACGAGCAGTACTTC. It specifies CASSQGPQRAGAGGPSYEQYF.

This clone has only one observation. The rearrangement links TRBV21-1 to TRBJ2-7; the table calls TRBD2, which could not be checked here. TRBV21-1 is designated a pseudogene. The CDR3 covers 14 residues. The CDR3 sequence is CASSQTSGCYEQYF. DNA for the CDR3: TGTGCCAGCAGCCAGACTAGCGGCTGCTACGAGCAGTACTTC.

The V call is TRBV4-1, the J call TRBJ2-4, with 7 bases that match TRBD1. Germline V gene lookup returns CDR1 MGHRA and CDR2 YSYEKL. With 5 bases clipped from V and 2 bases from J, the junction kept 9 bases outside the gene matches. The CDR3 extends over 16 amino acids. This CDR3 reads CASSSPGQDPKNIQYF. The CDR3, as DNA: TGCGCCAGCAGCTCACCAGGACAGGACCCCAAAAACATTCAGTACTTC.

The gene calls are TRBV29-1 and TRBJ2-5, with 11 nucleotides matching TRBD1. The CDR3 is 14 residues long. Germline CDR1 reads SQVTM; CDR2 reads ANQGSEA. With V trimmed by 4 bases and J by 11 bases, 12 bases remained unmatched. In DNA, the CDR3 is TGCAGCGTTGGCCCCCCCCGGGACAGGGGGGAGCAGTACTTC. Translated: CSVGPPRDRGEQYF.

The genes are TRBV25-1 and TRBJ1-1, with D uncertain. Germline CDR1 reads MGHDK; CDR2 reads SYGVNS. This CDR3 is 14 amino acids long. V was cut by 1 base and J by 1 base, with 7 bases left in between. The CDR3 DNA is TGTGCCAGCAGTGAATGGCCGGGGAACACTGAAGCTTTCTTT. Its protein is CASSEWPGNTEAFF.

V and J are TRBV5-1 and TRBJ1-3; no clear D. The CDR3 loop spans 14 amino acids. In germline, CDR1 is SGHRS, CDR2 YFSETQ. V dropped 3 bases and J dropped 4 bases, with 11 bases sitting between them. The CDR3 DNA reads as TGCGCCAGCAGCTCGGAGTTAGCCGGAAACACCATATATTTT. It translates to CASSSELAGNTIYF.

V usage is TRBV19 and J usage is TRBJ2-4; TRBD1 is a possible D gene (7 bases). The CDR3 sequence is 15 residues long. Per germline, CDR1 LNHDA and CDR2 SQIVND (reference sequence). V gave up 7 bases and J gave up 9 bases, with 22 bases separating them. CDR3 nucleotide sequence: TGTGCCAGTACTCGACAGGGAGGAGCGGCAGGCATTCAGTACTTC. Translated: CASTRQGGAAGIQYF. The whole variable domain, filled in from reference TRBV19 and TRBJ2-4, reads DGGITQSPKYLFRKEGQNVTLSCEQNLNHDAMYWYRQDPGQGLRLIYYSQIVNDFQKGDIAEGYSVSREKKESFPLTVTSAQKNPTAFYLCASTRQGGAAGIQYFGAGTRLSVL.

The chain has TRBV28 and TRBJ1-1; D not certain. Germline V lookup: CDR1 MDHEN, CDR2 SYDVKM. This CDR3 spans 14 amino acids. V lost 5 bases and J 1 base, leaving 11 bases between the germline ends. The DNA of the CDR3 is TGTGCCAGCAGTCCCATCCCGAAGAACACTGAAGCTTTCTTT. This encodes CASSPIPKNTEAFF.

The chain recombines TRBV28 with TRBJ2-7; 10 positions agree with TRBD2. Trimming at V came to 3 bases and at J to 2 bases, leaving 22 bases not matched to a gene. Per germline, CDR1 MDHEN and CDR2 SYDVKM. This CDR3 comprises 21 residues. The CDR3 nucleotides read TGTGCCAGCAGTTTGTTCGGACGACCCCATAGAAGGACTAGCGGTACCTACGAGCAGTACTTC. Translated: CASSLFGRPHRRTSGTYEQYF.

This rearrangement joins TRBV28 to TRBJ2-7, with 9 bases lining up with TRBD2. This CDR3 has 13 residues. With V trimmed by 9 bases and J by 6 bases, 9 bases remained unmatched. The germline gives CDR1 MDHEN, CDR2 SYDVKM. CDR3 region: CASRSGSLFEQYF. In DNA form, the CDR3 reads TGTGCCAGTCGTAGCGGGAGCCTCTTCGAGCAGTACTTC.

The gene calls are TRBV5-8 and TRBJ2-7, with D perhaps matching TRBD2 (6 bases). Trimming took 6 bases from V and 3 from J, leaving 13 bases between them. The CDR3 is 13 amino acids. CDR1 SGHTS and CDR2 YDEGEE come from the germline V gene. CDR3 loop: CASTRGIYYEQYF. CDR3 nucleotide sequence: TGTGCCAGCACTCGGGGGATCTACTACGAGCAGTACTTC.

This chain links TRBV2 with TRBJ2-4; D not resolved. The CDR3 spans 14 residues. Trimming shortened V by 6 bases and J by 9 bases, and 18 bases separated the two germline ends. The germline CDR1 and CDR2 sequences are SNHLY and FYNNEI. CDR3 DNA: TGTGCCAGCAGGCACCCGCTATTACGGGTCATTCAGTACTTC. This codes for CASRHPLLRVIQYF. Variable domain in full (rest from reference TRBV2 and TRBJ2-4): EPEVTQTPSHQVTQMGQEVILRCVPISNHLYFYWYRQILGQKVEFLVSFYNNEISEKSEIFDDQFSVERPDGSNFTLKIRSTKLEDSAMYFCASRHPLLRVIQYFGAGTRLSVL.